The 19 T cell receptor beta chains presented below share a single source sample, sequenced in a study of T cell repertoires in ileal Crohn's disease. Clones were sequenced by immunoSEQ multiplex PCR, and TCRdb holds only the in-frame ones, with some missing. The data contain 14,000 or so clones, around 80% of them singletons. The sample consisted of ileal tissue. The receptors here all came from an adult with Crohn's disease.

This chain connects TRBV28 to TRBJ1-1; 8 nucleotides line up with TRBD1. The CDR3 covers 15 residues. CDR1 is MDHEN, CDR2 SYDVKM, per germline. Trimming at V came to 3 bases and at J to 4 bases, leaving 7 bases not matched to a gene. The CDR3 bases are TGTGCCAGCAGTTTCCAGGGGGCGTCGGGCACTGAAGCTTTCTTT. Its protein is CASSFQGASGTEAFF. Full variable domain (outside the CDR3, taken from reference TRBV28 and TRBJ1-1): DVKVTQSSRYLVKRTGEKVFLECVQDMDHENMFWYRQDPGLGLRLIYFSYDVKMKEKGDIPEGYSVSREKKERFSLILESASTNQTSMYLCASSFQGASGTEAFFGQGTRLTVV.

The chain recombines TRBV6-5 with TRBJ2-5, with 9 positions matching TRBD1. V shed 4 bases, J shed 5 bases, and the junction held 8 bases outside the gene matches. The CDR3 totals 15 residues. Germline loops: CDR1 MNHEY, CDR2 SVGAGI. The CDR3 region has the DNA TGTGCCAGCAGTTTCACGGGACAGGGAGCGGAGACCCAGTACTTC. As protein: CASSFTGQGAETQYF.

CDR3 nucleotides: TGTGCCAGCAGTTTTTCAGCTGGGGCGAATGAGCAGTTCTTC. Encoded protein: CASSFSAGANEQFF. V gene TRBV27 combines with J gene TRBJ2-1; a possible D gene is TRBD1 (5 bases). This CDR3 is built from 14 residues. Looked up from germline, CDR1 is MNHEY and CDR2 is SMNVEV (reference sequence). The V gene lost 3 bases and the J gene lost 7 bases, with 13 bases spanning the gap.

The chain carries TRBV30 and TRBJ1-2; the match to TRBD1 covers 7 bases. V gave up 0 bases and J gave up 8 bases; unmatched junction bases: 6. From germline, CDR1 is GTSNPN and CDR2 SVGIG (reference sequence). The CDR3 consists of 13 residues. CDR3 loop: CAWSVAAGGGYTF. The CDR3 nucleotides read TGTGCCTGGAGTGTAGCCGCAGGGGGGGGCTACACCTTC.

This chain uses TRBV4-3 with TRBJ1-2; TRBD1 matches 7 bases. The trim removed 5 bases at V and 0 bases at J, leaving 6 bases unmatched. The CDR3 is made up of 15 amino acids. Germline V gene lookup returns CDR1 LGHNA and CDR2 YSLEER. DNA of the CDR3: TGCGCCAGCAGCGAAGGACAGGTTGCTAACTATGGCTACACCTTC. Encoded protein: CASSEGQVANYGYTF.

This chain links TRBV10-2 with TRBJ2-2; 13 bases are shared with TRBD2. The CDR3 sequence is 20 residues long. Germline V gene lookup returns CDR1 WSHSY and CDR2 SAAADI. With 2 bases clipped from V and 0 bases from J, the junction kept 9 bases outside the gene matches. The CDR3 DNA is TGCGCCAGCAGTGAGCCGCATTCGGGACTAGCGGGGTCGAACACCGGGGAGCTGTTTTTT. It is translated as CASSEPHSGLAGSNTGELFF.

The V and J genes are TRBV4-2 and TRBJ1-2; 10 bases match TRBD1. This CDR3 contains 18 residues. The germline gives CDR1 LGHNA, CDR2 YNFKEQ. V shed 0 bases, J shed 6 bases, and the junction held 13 bases outside the gene matches. The CDR3 reads CASSQERVRDRGVDGYTF. The CDR3 bases are TGTGCCAGCAGCCAAGAAAGAGTTCGGGACAGGGGAGTGGATGGCTACACCTTC.

V is TRBV7-2 and J is TRBJ2-7; TRBD2 matches at 8 bases. The CDR3 length is 18 residues. Germline trimming cut 1 base from V and 6 bases from J; bases unmatched to any gene: 17. Germline values: CDR1 SGHTA, CDR2 FQGNSA. The CDR3 nucleotides read TGTGCCAGCAGCTTAGGGCCCTTCGGGGCGGGAGGTGGTCGCGAGCAGTACTTC. Protein sequence: CASSLGPFGAGGGREQYF. Filled out from reference TRBV7-2 and TRBJ2-7, the complete variable domain reads GAGVSQSPSNKVTEKGKDVELRCDPISGHTALYWYRQSLGQGLEFLIYFQGNSAPDKSGLPSDRFSAERTGGSVSTLTIQRTQQEDSAVYLCASSLGPFGAGGGREQYFGPGTRLTVT.

Here the CDR3 reads CASSIDLRGGRTNTEAFF. The CDR3 region has the DNA TGTGCCAGTAGTATAGATCTGCGGGGGGGCCGAACGAACACTGAAGCTTTCTTT. The rearrangement joins TRBV19 to TRBJ1-1; a weak D match, TRBD1 (6 bases). Germline V gene sequence: CDR1 LNHDA, CDR2 SQIVND (reference sequence). V lost 0 bases and J 1 base, leaving 18 bases between the germline ends. This CDR3 is built from 18 residues. Together with reference TRBV19 and TRBJ1-1, the CDR3 gives the full variable domain: DGGITQSPKYLFRKEGQNVTLSCEQNLNHDAMYWYRQDPGQGLRLIYYSQIVNDFQKGDIAEGYSVSREKKESFPLTVTSAQKNPTAFYLCASSIDLRGGRTNTEAFFGQGTRLTVV.

This chain links TRBV28 with TRBJ1-4, with 9 positions matching TRBD1. This CDR3 has 14 residues. Trimming at V came to 5 bases and at J to 11 bases, leaving 9 bases not matched to a gene. Per germline, CDR1 MDHEN and CDR2 SYDVKM. CDR3 in amino acids: CASSLRQGVGKLFF. The DNA for the CDR3 is TGTGCCAGCAGTCTCCGACAGGGGGTAGGGAAACTGTTTTTT.

The chain is built from TRBV6-5 and TRBJ2-7; no firm D call. CDR1 is MNHEY and CDR2 is SVGAGI in the germline V gene. This CDR3 region has 13 residues. V was cut by 7 bases and J by 3 bases, with 13 bases left in between. The CDR3 region is CASTRPGIYEQYF. The DNA for the CDR3 is TGTGCCAGCACCCGGCCAGGAATCTACGAGCAGTACTTC.

V is TRBV7-2 and J is TRBJ2-1, with 8 bases matching TRBD2. The CDR3 is 16 amino acids. The germline gives CDR1 SGHTA, CDR2 FQGNSA. After removal of 5 bases from V and 6 bases from J, the junction contained 12 bases not matched to a gene. Here the CDR3 reads CASSPSTSAGSNEQFF. Written as DNA, the CDR3 is TGTGCCAGCAGCCCATCGACTAGCGCGGGCTCCAATGAGCAGTTCTTC.

The count of this clone is one. The chain recombines TRBV6-4 with TRBJ2-3, with 9 nucleotides matching TRBD1. Trimming took 2 bases from V and 1 from J; bases not matched to a gene: 1. Germline assignment: CDR1 MRHNA and CDR2 SNTAGT. CDR3 length equals 15 residues. CDR3 sequence: CASSDGDRGTDTQYF. Here the CDR3 DNA reads TGTGCCAGCAGTGACGGGGACAGGGGCACAGATACGCAGTATTTT.

The chain has TRBV11-1 and TRBJ2-7; D call uncertain. Trimming left V 1 base short and J 2 bases short, with 6 bases between. The germline V gene encodes CDR1 SGHAT and CDR2 FQDESV (reference sequence). This CDR3 spans 13 amino acids. CDR3 nucleotide sequence: TGTGCCAGCAGCTTAGGTAAGCCCTACGAGCAGTACTTC. Translating it yields CASSLGKPYEQYF. Combining the CDR3 with reference TRBV11-1 and TRBJ2-7 gives the whole variable domain EAEVAQSPRYKITEKSQAVAFWCDPISGHATLYWYRQILGQGPELLVQFQDESVVDDSQLPKDRFSAERLKGVDSTLKIQPAELGDSAMYLCASSLGKPYEQYFGPGTRLTVT.

The V call is TRBV5-1, the J call TRBJ2-1, with D tentatively TRBD2 (6 bases). Trimming left V 4 bases short and J 6 bases short, with 14 bases between. The germline V gene has CDR1 SGHRS and CDR2 YFSETQ. The length of the CDR3 is 14 residues. CDR3 loop: CASSPTTRLNEQFF. CDR3 bases: TGCGCCAGCAGCCCAACGACTAGACTCAATGAGCAGTTCTTC. Drawing the rest from reference TRBV5-1 and TRBJ2-1, the complete variable domain is KAGVTQTPRYLIKTRGQQVTLSCSPISGHRSVSWYQQTPGQGLQFLFEYFSETQRNKGNFPGRFSGRQFSNSRSEMNVSTLELGDSALYLCASSPTTRLNEQFFGPGTRLTVL.

The CDR3 DNA sequence: TGTGCCAGCAGTTCGATAGCGGGTGAGCAGTTCTTC. It codes for CASSSIAGEQFF. This chain uses TRBV6-6 with TRBJ2-1; 7 nucleotides match TRBD2. The CDR3 runs 12 residues. Germline values: CDR1 MNHNY, CDR2 SVGAGI (reference sequence). V trimming: 4 bases; J trimming: 9 bases; junction bases outside the gene matches: 3.

V is TRBV2 and J is TRBJ2-1; D perhaps matches TRBD1 (5 bases). V lost 6 bases to trimming and J lost 0 bases, with 12 bases between them. CDR1 and CDR2 (germline): SNHLY, FYNNEI. The CDR3 consists of 15 residues. The CDR3 region has the DNA TGTGCCAGCAGGAGCCAGGGAAGCTCCTACAATGAGCAGTTCTTC. It encodes CASRSQGSSYNEQFF. Using reference TRBV2 and TRBJ2-1 for the parts outside the CDR3, the full variable domain is EPEVTQTPSHQVTQMGQEVILRCVPISNHLYFYWYRQILGQKVEFLVSFYNNEISEKSEIFDDQFSVERPDGSNFTLKIRSTKLEDSAMYFCASRSQGSSYNEQFFGPGTRLTVL.

The V and J genes are TRBV2 and TRBJ1-5, with a possible D match to TRBD1 (6 bases). Trimming shortened V by 10 bases and J by 9 bases, and 16 bases separated the two germline ends. This CDR3 has 12 amino acids. The germline V gene has CDR1 SNHLY and CDR2 FYNNEI. The CDR3 loop is CATTGPAGPQHF. The CDR3 DNA sequence: TGTGCCACCACAGGGCCTGCGGGGCCCCAGCATTTT.

This sequence joins TRBV10-2 and TRBJ2-1; D possibly corresponds to TRBD1 (5 bases). Trimming removed 0 bases from V and 0 bases from J, with 12 bases in between. Germline CDR1 is WSHSY and CDR2 is SAAADI. The CDR3 has 17 residues. The CDR3 DNA is TGCGCCAGCAGTGAGTCGGGTAGGGGTAGCTCCTACAATGAGCAGTTCTTC. It translates to CASSESGRGSSYNEQFF.